What follows are 5 T cell receptor beta chains derived from one specimen sequenced in a study of T cell responses to AZD1222 COVID-19 vaccine. Measured with immunoSEQ multiplex PCR; TCRdb has only the in-frame clones, and not every one. The table includes 100,000 to 150,000 clones, about 90% detected once. The input for sequencing was peripheral blood, taken on day 0 of AZD1222 vaccination. These receptors originate from an adult in good health.

A single count supports this clone. The rearrangement uses TRBV7-3 and TRBJ2-7, with 10 bases identical to TRBD1. This CDR3 has 15 amino acids. CDR1 is SGHTA, CDR2 FQGTGA, per germline. The ends lost 5 bases at V and 3 bases at J; junction bases unmatched: 7. CDR3 sequence: CASSLDRGLNYEQYF. The CDR3 DNA is TGTGCCAGCAGCCTAGACAGGGGGCTAAACTACGAGCAGTACTTC. The full variable domain, in which reference TRBV7-3 and TRBJ2-7 provide the parts outside the CDR3, is GAGVSQTPSNKVTEKGKYVELRCDPISGHTALYWYRQSLGQGPEFLIYFQGTGAADDSGLPNDRFFAVRPEGSVSTLKIQRTERGDSAVYLCASSLDRGLNYEQYFGPGTRLTVT.

This chain connects TRBV13 to TRBJ2-3; D gene unclear. V was shortened by 5 bases and J by 0 bases, with 6 bases between the two germline ends. The CDR3 spans 13 residues. Germline CDR1 PRHDT, CDR2 FYEKMQ (reference sequence). The CDR3 nucleotides are TGTGCCAGCAGCGCCGACAGCACAGATACGCAGTATTTT. Translating gives CASSADSTDTQYF. Variable domain in full (rest from reference TRBV13 and TRBJ2-3): AAGVIQSPRHLIKEKRETATLKCYPIPRHDTVYWYQQGPGQDPQFLISFYEKMQSDKGSIPDRFSAQQFSDYHSELNMSSLELGDSALYFCASSADSTDTQYFGPGTRLTVL.

This sequence joins TRBV28 and TRBJ2-7; weak D call: TRBD2 (6 bases). CDR1 is MDHEN and CDR2 is SYDVKM in the germline V gene. Trimming shortened V by 4 bases and J by 5 bases, and 15 bases separated the two germline ends. The CDR3 loop spans 14 amino acids. The CDR3, as DNA: TGTGCCAGCAGTTATAGCGGACTGAGCGACGAGCAGTACTTC. As protein: CASSYSGLSDEQYF.

J is TRBJ2-7 and V is TRBV25-1, with a tentative D call TRBD1 (6 bases). This CDR3 has 14 amino acids. V gave up 3 bases and J gave up 3 bases, with 12 bases separating them. Germline V gene sequence: CDR1 MGHDK, CDR2 SYGVNS. The CDR3: CASSEAGAIYEQYF. For the CDR3, the DNA is TGTGCCAGCAGTGAGGCAGGGGCAATCTACGAGCAGTACTTC.

This chain joins TRBV5-1 and TRBJ1-2; 9 positions match TRBD1. The junction had 5 bases not matched to a gene; V was cut back by 5 bases and J by 6 bases. Germline CDR1 reads SGHRS; CDR2 reads YFSETQ. The CDR3 is made up of 13 amino acids. CDR3 residues: CASSPGTGNGYTF. The DNA for the CDR3 is TGCGCCAGCAGTCCCGGGACAGGGAATGGCTACACCTTC.